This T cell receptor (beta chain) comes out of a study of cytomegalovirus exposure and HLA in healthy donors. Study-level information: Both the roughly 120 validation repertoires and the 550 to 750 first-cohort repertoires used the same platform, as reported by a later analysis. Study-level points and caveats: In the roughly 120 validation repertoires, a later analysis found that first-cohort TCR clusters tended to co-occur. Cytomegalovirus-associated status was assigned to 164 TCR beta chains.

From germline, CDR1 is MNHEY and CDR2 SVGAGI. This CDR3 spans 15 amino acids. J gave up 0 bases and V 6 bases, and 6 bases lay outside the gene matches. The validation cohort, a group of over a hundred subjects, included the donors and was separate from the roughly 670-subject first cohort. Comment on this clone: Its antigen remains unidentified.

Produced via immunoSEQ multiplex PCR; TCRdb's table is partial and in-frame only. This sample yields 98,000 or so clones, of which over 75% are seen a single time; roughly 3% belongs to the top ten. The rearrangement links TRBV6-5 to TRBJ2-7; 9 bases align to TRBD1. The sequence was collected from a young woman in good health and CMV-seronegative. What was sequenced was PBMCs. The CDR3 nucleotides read TGTGCCAGCAGACCCGGGACAGGGAGCTCCTACGAGCAGTACTTC. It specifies CASRPGTGSSYEQYF.